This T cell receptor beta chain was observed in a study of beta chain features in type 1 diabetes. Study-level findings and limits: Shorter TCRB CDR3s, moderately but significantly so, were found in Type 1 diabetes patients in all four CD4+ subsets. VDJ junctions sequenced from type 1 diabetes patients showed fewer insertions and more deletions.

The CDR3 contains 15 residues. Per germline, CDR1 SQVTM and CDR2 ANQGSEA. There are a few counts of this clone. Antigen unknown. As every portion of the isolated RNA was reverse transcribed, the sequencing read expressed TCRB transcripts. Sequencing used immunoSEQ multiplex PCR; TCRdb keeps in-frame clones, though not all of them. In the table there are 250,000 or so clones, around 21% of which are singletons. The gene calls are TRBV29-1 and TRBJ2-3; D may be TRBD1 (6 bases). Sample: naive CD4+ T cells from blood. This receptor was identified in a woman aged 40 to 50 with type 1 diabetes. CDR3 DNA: TGCAGTTCTTTCTACCTGGGGGCAGGCACAGATACGCAGTATTTT. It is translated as CSSFYLGAGTDTQYF.